This T cell receptor (beta chain) was observed in a study of OX40 agonist ivuxolimab in advanced cancers. Only in-frame clones appear in the TCRdb table, and some are missing; sequencing was by immunoSEQ multiplex PCR. The table lists around 6,300 clones, 75% to 80% of them singletons. The germline V gene encodes CDR1 MNHNS and CDR2 SASEGT. Trimming shortened V by 2 bases and J by 1 base, and 5 bases separated the two germline ends. The CDR3 length is 13 residues. This sequence joins TRBV6-1 and TRBJ1-1; no firm D call. This clonotype was obtained from an adult with an advanced solid tumor such as melanoma, head and neck, liver or kidney cancer. The material sequenced was CD4+ or CD8+ T cells sorted from blood, taken in a trial of the OX40 agonist ivuxolimab. The CDR3 region has the DNA TGTGCCAGCAGTGAACGGGGGAACACTGAAGCTTTCTTT. Translation gives CASSERGNTEAFF.